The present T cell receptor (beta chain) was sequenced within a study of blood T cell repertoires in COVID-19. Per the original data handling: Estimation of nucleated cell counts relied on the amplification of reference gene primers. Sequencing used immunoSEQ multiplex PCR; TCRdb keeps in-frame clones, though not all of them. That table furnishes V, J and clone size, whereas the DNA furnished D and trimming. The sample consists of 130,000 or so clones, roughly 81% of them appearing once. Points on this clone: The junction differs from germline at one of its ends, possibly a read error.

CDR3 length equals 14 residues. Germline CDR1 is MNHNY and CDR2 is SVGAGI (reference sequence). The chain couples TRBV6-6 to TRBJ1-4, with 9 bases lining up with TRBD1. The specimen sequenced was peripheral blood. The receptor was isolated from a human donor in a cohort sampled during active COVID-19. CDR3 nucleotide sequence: TGTGCCAGCAGTAGGGACAGGGTCAATGGAAAACTGTTTTTT. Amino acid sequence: CASSRDRVNGKLFF.